Listed below are T cell receptor beta chains from one sample, sequenced in a study of Ad26.COV2.S vaccination and SARS-CoV-2 variants. Profiled with immunoSEQ multiplex PCR; TCRdb holds only in-frame clones, not every one. This table has about half a million clones, nearly 90% appearing once. The source was peripheral blood, collected in a trial of Ad26.COV2.S vaccine versus placebo. The receptors were sampled from a person aged 18-65 years who received the Ad26.COV2.S COVID-19 vaccine or a placebo. Each CDR3 is given with its conserved first and last residue. Fields, in order: V gene, J gene, D gene, clone size, CDR3 protein, CDR3 DNA. A D gene is named only where the DNA matches it firmly. Clone size is stated in some rows and not others, as once, few, many or a class when expanded.

V gene: TRBV5-1
J gene: TRBJ2-6
D gene: TRBD1
clone size: -
CDR3 protein: CASKNPGQSSGANVLTF
CDR3 DNA: TGCGCCAGCAAAAACCCGGGACAGTCCTCTGGGGCCAACGTCCTGACTTTC

V gene: TRBV2
J gene: TRBJ2-7
D gene: TRBD1
clone size: once
CDR3 protein: CASSDRGLDEQYF
CDR3 DNA: TGTGCCAGCAGCGACAGGGGGCTGGACGAGCAGTACTTC

V gene: TRBV29-1
J gene: TRBJ2-3
D gene: TRBD2
clone size: -
CDR3 protein: CSVLASGRARDTQYF
CDR3 DNA: TGCAGCGTTCTTGCTAGCGGGAGGGCCCGGGATACGCAGTATTTT

V gene: TRBV18
J gene: TRBJ2-4
D gene: -
clone size: few
CDR3 protein: CASSPVAEAAKNIQYF
CDR3 DNA: TGTGCCAGCTCACCGGTAGCGGAAGCAGCCAAAAACATTCAGTACTTC

V gene: TRBV2
J gene: TRBJ1-2
D gene: -
clone size: few
CDR3 protein: CASSVYQGTYTF
CDR3 DNA: TGTGCCAGCAGTGTGTACCAGGGCACCTACACCTTC

V gene: TRBV11-1
J gene: TRBJ2-3
D gene: TRBD2
clone size: -
CDR3 protein: CASSLATSGREYF
CDR3 DNA: TGTGCCAGCAGCTTAGCGACTAGCGGTCGGGAGTATTTT

V gene: TRBV7-6
J gene: TRBJ2-5
D gene: -
clone size: -
CDR3 protein: CASIREETQYF
CDR3 DNA: TGTGCCAGCATTAGGGAAGAGACCCAGTACTTC

V gene: TRBV6-6
J gene: TRBJ1-5
D gene: -
clone size: few
CDR3 protein: CASRGPPGAGFQPQHF
CDR3 DNA: TGTGCCAGCAGGGGGCCACCGGGGGCAGGGTTTCAGCCCCAGCATTTT

V gene: TRBV6-5
J gene: TRBJ1-5
D gene: -
clone size: -
CDR3 protein: CASSSGGRNQPQHF
CDR3 DNA: TGTGCCAGCAGTTCGGGGGGTCGCAATCAGCCCCAGCATTTT

V gene: TRBV5-4
J gene: TRBJ2-1
D gene: -
clone size: -
CDR3 protein: CASSLETFRGNEQFF
CDR3 DNA: TGTGCCAGCAGCTTGGAGACTTTCCGAGGGAATGAGCAGTTCTTC

V gene: TRBV11-2
J gene: TRBJ2-2
D gene: -
clone size: -
CDR3 protein: CASRQSSRNTGELFF
CDR3 DNA: TGTGCCAGCAGACAATCATCCAGGAACACCGGGGAGCTGTTTTTT

V gene: TRBV4-2
J gene: TRBJ2-5
D gene: -
clone size: -
CDR3 protein: CASSQLSGGGETQYF
CDR3 DNA: TGTGCCAGCAGCCAATTATCGGGTGGAGGTGAGACCCAGTACTTC

V gene: TRBV5-1
J gene: TRBJ2-5
D gene: -
clone size: once
CDR3 protein: CASSLTGGPLGKETQYF
CDR3 DNA: TGCGCCAGCAGCTTGACCGGGGGACCCCTCGGGAAGGAGACCCAGTACTTC

V gene: TRBV19
J gene: TRBJ2-2
D gene: -
clone size: -
CDR3 protein: CASSSDRGTGELFF
CDR3 DNA: TGTGCCAGTAGTAGCGACAGAGGCACCGGGGAGCTGTTTTTT

V gene: TRBV27
J gene: TRBJ2-5
D gene: -
clone size: -
CDR3 protein: CASRGPETQYF
CDR3 DNA: TGTGCCAGCAGGGGTCCGGAGACCCAGTACTTC

V gene: TRBV5-1
J gene: TRBJ2-5
D gene: -
clone size: -
CDR3 protein: CASSRGGQRETQYF
CDR3 DNA: TGCGCCAGCAGCCGCGGCGGACAACGGGAGACCCAGTACTTC

V gene: TRBV6-6
J gene: TRBJ2-7
D gene: TRBD1
clone size: -
CDR3 protein: CASNHRGRGADEQYF
CDR3 DNA: TGTGCCAGCAATCACAGGGGGCGCGGGGCAGACGAGCAGTACTTC

V gene: TRBV6-5
J gene: TRBJ2-2
D gene: TRBD2
clone size: -
CDR3 protein: CASSYSSGSRTGELFF
CDR3 DNA: TGTGCCAGCAGTTACTCGAGCGGGAGTCGGACCGGGGAGCTGTTTTTT

V gene: TRBV28
J gene: TRBJ1-2
D gene: -
clone size: -
CDR3 protein: CASSLAGVNYGYTF
CDR3 DNA: TGTGCCAGCAGTTTAGCAGGGGTTAACTATGGCTACACCTTC

V gene: TRBV5-4
J gene: TRBJ2-5
D gene: -
clone size: -
CDR3 protein: CASSSGLSQETQYF
CDR3 DNA: TGTGCCAGCAGCTCAGGACTTTCTCAAGAGACCCAGTACTTC

V gene: TRBV7-2
J gene: TRBJ1-1
D gene: -
clone size: -
CDR3 protein: CASSLSPAAASAFF
CDR3 DNA: TGTGCCAGCAGCTTATCCCCCGCGGCGGCCTCAGCTTTCTTT

V gene: TRBV5-8
J gene: TRBJ2-7
D gene: TRBD2
clone size: -
CDR3 protein: CASSLGLAGYYEQYF
CDR3 DNA: TGTGCCAGCAGCTTGGGACTAGCGGGGTACTACGAGCAGTACTTC

V gene: TRBV7-3
J gene: TRBJ2-7
D gene: -
clone size: -
CDR3 protein: CASSSTPSGAEQYF
CDR3 DNA: TGTGCCAGCAGCTCCACCCCGTCCGGCGCCGAGCAGTACTTC

V gene: TRBV28
J gene: TRBJ2-1
D gene: -
clone size: -
CDR3 protein: CASSLLSGSTGRSYNEQFF
CDR3 DNA: TGTGCCAGCAGTTTATTGTCTGGTTCTACAGGCCGTTCCTACAATGAGCAGTTCTTC

V gene: TRBV20-1
J gene: TRBJ1-5
D gene: -
clone size: -
CDR3 protein: CSASSRGGSWSNQPQHF
CDR3 DNA: TGCAGTGCTAGTAGTAGGGGGGGGAGCTGGAGCAATCAGCCCCAGCATTTT

V gene: TRBV4-1
J gene: TRBJ2-7
D gene: TRBD2
clone size: -
CDR3 protein: CASSQGGLAGGLTYEQYF
CDR3 DNA: TGCGCCAGCAGCCAGGGTGGACTAGCGGGAGGGCTGACCTACGAGCAGTACTTC

V gene: TRBV7-9
J gene: TRBJ2-1
D gene: TRBD2
clone size: -
CDR3 protein: CASSFHSGSNEQFF
CDR3 DNA: TGTGCCAGCAGCTTTCATAGCGGGAGCAATGAGCAGTTCTTC

V gene: TRBV14
J gene: TRBJ2-5
D gene: -
clone size: -
CDR3 protein: CASSQDRGTQYF
CDR3 DNA: TGTGCCAGCAGCCAAGATCGTGGGACCCAGTACTTC

V gene: TRBV28
J gene: TRBJ1-6
D gene: -
clone size: few
CDR3 protein: CASRAAWRNSPLHF
CDR3 DNA: TGTGCCAGCAGGGCTGCTTGGAGGAATTCACCCCTCCACTTT

V gene: TRBV3-1/TRBV3-2
J gene: TRBJ1-6
D gene: -
clone size: -
CDR3 protein: CASSQVGPNSPLHF
CDR3 DNA: TGTGCCAGCAGCCAAGTCGGCCCAAATTCACCCCTCCACTTT

V gene: TRBV11-2
J gene: TRBJ2-7
D gene: -
clone size: -
CDR3 protein: CASRGGPAPEQYF
CDR3 DNA: TGTGCCAGCAGGGGGGGGCCGGCTCCCGAGCAGTACTTC

V gene: TRBV4-2
J gene: TRBJ2-1
D gene: -
clone size: few
CDR3 protein: CASSQESRWARVEDEQFF
CDR3 DNA: TGTGCCAGCAGCCAAGAATCCCGTTGGGCCAGGGTTGAGGATGAGCAGTTCTTC

V gene: TRBV6-6
J gene: TRBJ1-4
D gene: TRBD1
clone size: -
CDR3 protein: CASRADRVKEKLFF
CDR3 DNA: TGTGCCAGCAGGGCCGACAGGGTAAAGGAAAAACTGTTTTTT

V gene: TRBV29-1
J gene: TRBJ1-3
D gene: -
clone size: -
CDR3 protein: CSVARAGSGNTIYF
CDR3 DNA: TGCAGCGTTGCCCGGGCAGGCTCTGGAAACACCATATATTTT

V gene: TRBV4-1
J gene: TRBJ2-1
D gene: -
clone size: -
CDR3 protein: CASSPWGGGLHFF
CDR3 DNA: TGCGCCAGCAGCCCCTGGGGGGGCGGGCTCCATTTCTTC

V gene: TRBV5-1
J gene: TRBJ2-1
D gene: TRBD2
clone size: -
CDR3 protein: CASSLTIAGTYNEQFF
CDR3 DNA: TGCGCCAGCAGCTTGACCATAGCGGGAACGTACAATGAGCAGTTCTTC

V gene: TRBV11-1
J gene: TRBJ1-2
D gene: -
clone size: -
CDR3 protein: CASSLTENYGYTF
CDR3 DNA: TGTGCCAGCAGCTTAACAGAAAACTATGGCTACACCTTC

V gene: TRBV5-1
J gene: TRBJ2-7
D gene: -
clone size: -
CDR3 protein: CASRYGSDLGAEQYF
CDR3 DNA: TGCGCCAGCAGGTACGGATCGGACTTGGGCGCTGAGCAGTACTTC

V gene: TRBV2
J gene: TRBJ2-7
D gene: -
clone size: -
CDR3 protein: CASSEFLQSYEQYF
CDR3 DNA: TGTGCCAGCAGTGAATTTTTACAGTCCTACGAGCAGTACTTC

V gene: TRBV5-1
J gene: TRBJ2-3
D gene: -
clone size: -
CDR3 protein: CASSWDTDTQYF
CDR3 DNA: TGCGCCAGCAGCTGGGACACAGATACGCAGTATTTT

V gene: TRBV6-6
J gene: TRBJ2-3
D gene: -
clone size: -
CDR3 protein: CASSYDATDTQYF
CDR3 DNA: TGTGCCAGCAGTTACGATGCTACAGATACGCAGTATTTT

V gene: TRBV19
J gene: TRBJ1-1
D gene: -
clone size: -
CDR3 protein: CASSIRVNTEAFF
CDR3 DNA: TGTGCCAGTAGTATAAGGGTGAACACTGAAGCTTTCTTT

V gene: TRBV18
J gene: TRBJ2-5
D gene: -
clone size: -
CDR3 protein: CASSPMSGPETQYF
CDR3 DNA: TGTGCCAGCTCACCCATGTCCGGACCGGAGACCCAGTACTTC

V gene: TRBV6-4
J gene: TRBJ1-5
D gene: -
clone size: many
CDR3 protein: CASSDSAEGGQPQHF
CDR3 DNA: TGTGCCAGCAGTGACTCGGCGGAGGGTGGGCAGCCCCAGCATTTT

V gene: TRBV7-9
J gene: TRBJ1-1
D gene: TRBD1
clone size: -
CDR3 protein: CASSLGGTGKENTEAFF
CDR3 DNA: TGTGCCAGCAGCTTAGGAGGGACAGGGAAAGAGAACACTGAAGCTTTCTTT

V gene: TRBV5-5
J gene: TRBJ1-4
D gene: -
clone size: -
CDR3 protein: CASSLDYRSEKLFF
CDR3 DNA: TGTGCCAGCAGCTTGGATTACAGAAGTGAAAAACTGTTTTTT

V gene: TRBV7-2
J gene: TRBJ2-1
D gene: TRBD1
clone size: -
CDR3 protein: CASSLLRPGGPYNEQFF
CDR3 DNA: TGTGCCAGCAGCTTATTGCGCCCAGGGGGACCATACAATGAGCAGTTCTTC

V gene: TRBV5-1
J gene: TRBJ1-5
D gene: TRBD1
clone size: -
CDR3 protein: CASSLDRGDNQPQHF
CDR3 DNA: TGCGCCAGCAGCTTGGACAGGGGAGACAATCAGCCCCAGCATTTT

V gene: TRBV7-9
J gene: TRBJ2-3
D gene: -
clone size: -
CDR3 protein: CASSRSSTDTQYF
CDR3 DNA: TGTGCCAGCAGCAGATCAAGCACAGATACGCAGTATTTT

V gene: TRBV14
J gene: TRBJ2-1
D gene: TRBD2
clone size: -
CDR3 protein: CASSQKSGLAGVGSYNEQFF
CDR3 DNA: TGTGCCAGCAGCCAAAAATCGGGACTAGCGGGAGTAGGGTCCTACAATGAGCAGTTCTTC

V gene: TRBV25-1
J gene: TRBJ2-1
D gene: TRBD2
clone size: -
CDR3 protein: CASSEWASGGVGNEQFF
CDR3 DNA: TGTGCCAGCAGTGAATGGGCTAGCGGGGGGGTAGGGAATGAGCAGTTCTTC